The sequence of this T cell receptor beta chain was determined in a study of read filtering for tumor transcriptome and immune sequencing. Turning to the study itself: By R-ISS, stages I, II and III held roughly 8, 15 and 7 patients. Study-level points and caveats: IR-seq and RNA-seq agreed better without single-read clonotypes. Sorted CD138-negative bone marrow cells were not purified T cells.

This CDR3 has 14 amino acids. In germline, CDR1 is DFQATT, CDR2 SNEGSKA (reference sequence). V shed 2 bases and J 0 bases; nucleotides not matched to a gene: 0. This clonotype has a count of ten or more. Its target is unknown. This library used around 400 ng RNA and molecular barcoded adaptors spanning alpha/delta and beta/gamma chains. TCRdb processed the reads anew with MiXCR; each CDR3 protein has one entry. The sample holds 100,000 to 150,000 distinct CDR3 sequences, about an eighth seen once. This chain uses TRBV20-1 with TRBJ2-5; TRBD2 matches at 10 bases. The source is a donor at least 40 years old with multiple myeloma. Sequencing was performed on a population of CD138-negative cells sorted from bone marrow. The CDR3, as DNA: TGCAGTGCTAGACTAGCGGGAGACCAAGAGACCCAGTACTTC. This encodes CSARLAGDQETQYF.